Below are 16 T cell receptor beta chains sequenced from a single sample in a study of regulatory T cells in long-lasting Graves disease. Construction of the TCR beta libraries employed iRepertoire HTBI primers in conjunction with Arm-PCR of CDR3 regions. Via MiXCR, TCRdb re-called the multiplex PCR reads, giving one row per CDR3 protein. The sample includes 680,000 or so distinct CDR3 sequences, about 15% of them seen just once. Sample time point: newly diagnosed GD, antithyroid drugs for less than 3 months. The authors made the TCR library using RNA they extracted from PBMCs. A further study also used this sample, focusing on T cells in Graves' hyperthyroidism and ophthalmopathy.

The sequencing here drew on peripheral blood mononuclear cells (PBMCs), taken at new diagnosis, from a patient treated with antithyroid drugs. The receptors originated from a woman in her 30s with Graves disease.

This clonotype was seen repeatedly, ten times or more. The chain links TRBV11-2 to TRBJ1-5; TRBD1 might be the D (5 bases). Germline CDR1 and CDR2: SGHAT and FQNNGV. This CDR3 is 13 amino acids long. V was pared by 4 bases and J by 5 bases, with 9 bases between. CDR3 nucleotides: TGTGCCAGCAGCTCCACAGGTTATCAGCCCCAGCATTTT. This gives the protein CASSSTGYQPQHF.

This clonotype appeared a few times. The CDR3 here is CASSPSGRNGEQYF. CDR3 nucleotide sequence: TGTGCCAGCAGCCCATCAGGGAGGAACGGCGAGCAGTACTTC. V is TRBV7-9 and J is TRBJ2-7, with a weak D call TRBD2 (6 bases). The germline V gene encodes CDR1 SEHNR and CDR2 FQNEAQ (reference sequence). Trimming left V 5 bases short and J 6 bases short, with 17 bases between. The CDR3 sequence is 14 residues long.

This clonotype was seen ten or more times. J is TRBJ1-2 and V is TRBV29-1, with TRBD1 as a possible D gene (6 bases). Germline CDR1 and CDR2: SQVTM and ANQGSEA. V was trimmed by 6 bases and J by 4 bases, leaving 12 bases between them. CDR3 length equals 12 residues. This CDR3 is CSVEGTTYGYTF. The CDR3 DNA reads TGCAGCGTCGAGGGGACAACCTATGGCTACACCTTC.

This chain connects TRBV30 to TRBJ1-4; D remains unclear. The CDR3 length is 12 residues. Germline loops: CDR1 GTSNPN, CDR2 SVGIG (reference sequence). V shed 4 bases and J shed 6 bases, with 9 bases lying between them. The CDR3 loop is CAWNSGDEKLFF. DNA for the CDR3: TGTGCCTGGAATAGTGGTGATGAAAAACTGTTTTTT.

The sample holds many counts of this clonotype. The rearrangement links TRBV27 to TRBJ1-5; D might be TRBD1 (6 bases). CDR3 size: 15 residues. Germline lookup yields CDR1 MNHEY and CDR2 SMNVEV (reference sequence). Trimming shortened V by 0 bases and J by 3 bases, and 9 bases separated the two germline ends. The CDR3 region is CASSLSGTYNQPQHF. In nucleotides, the CDR3 is TGTGCCAGCAGTTTATCGGGGACATACAATCAGCCCCAGCATTTT.

V usage is TRBV29-1 and J usage is TRBJ2-3; D remains unclear. The CDR3 sequence is 11 residues long. Trimming took 4 bases from V and 2 from J, leaving 4 bases between them. Germline V CDR1 and CDR2: SQVTM, ANQGSEA. CDR3 in DNA: TGCAGCGTTGTCCACACAGATACGCAGTATTTT. Translating gives CSVVHTDTQYF.

Remarks on this clonotype: A much larger clonotype is one base distant, so this may be a read error. This rearrangement joins TRBV3-1 to TRBJ2-7; 10 nucleotides agree with TRBD1. The length of the CDR3 is 13 residues. CDR1 is LGHDT, CDR2 YNNKEL, per germline (reference sequence). The trim removed 8 bases at V and 4 bases at J, leaving 5 bases unmatched. The chain's CDR3 is CASAPGQGYEQYF. The CDR3 nucleotides read TGTGCCAGCGCCCCGGGACAGGGGTACGAGCAGTACTTC.

The chain recombines TRBV20-1 with TRBJ2-3, with D perhaps TRBD1 (5 bases). Germline CDR1 is DFQATT and CDR2 is SNEGSKA (reference sequence). Trimming shortened V by 6 bases and J by 5 bases, and 15 bases separated the two germline ends. The CDR3 spans 13 residues. The CDR3, as DNA: TGCAGTGCGGGGCGGACCCCCCAAGATACGCAGTATTTT. It yields the protein CSAGRTPQDTQYF.

This clonotype was seen a few times. This chain joins TRBV7-3 and TRBJ2-5; the D is unclear. The ends were cut back, 1 base at V and 2 bases at J, with 11 bases in the middle. Germline V gene data show CDR1 as SGHTA and CDR2 as FQGTGA. This CDR3 region has 15 residues. This CDR3 is CASSLNAGRQETQYF. The CDR3 DNA reads as TGTGCCAGCAGCTTAAATGCAGGTAGACAAGAGACCCAGTACTTC.

A note on this clonotype: Possible read error: a much larger clone is one base away. This rearrangement joins TRBV27 to TRBJ1-1, with 10 nucleotides matching TRBD1. The J segment lost 4 bases and the V segment lost 8 bases, leaving 16 bases of the junction unmatched. CDR1 and CDR2 from the germline V gene are MNHEY and SMNVEV (reference sequence). The CDR3 is made up of 17 amino acids. In nucleotides, the CDR3 is TGTGCCAGCGCCGCCGGGACAGGGGCCTACCGGAGCACTGAAGCTTTCTTT. Its translation: CASAAGTGAYRSTEAFF.

V is TRBV5-4 and J is TRBJ1-1; the D gene is possibly TRBD1 (6 bases). The CDR3 consists of 19 residues. Germline V gene sequence: CDR1 SGHNT, CDR2 YYREEE (reference sequence). Trimming removed 3 bases at V and 1 base at J, with 25 bases between. The CDR3 here is CASSSSRRGLKGQNTEAFF. The CDR3 bases are TGTGCCAGCAGCTCTTCGCGCCGGGGGCTAAAAGGCCAGAACACTGAAGCTTTCTTT.

V and J are TRBV3-1 and TRBJ1-1; TRBD1 is a possible D gene (6 bases). This CDR3 is 14 amino acids long. Trimming stripped 4 bases from V and 5 bases from J, with 14 bases between. From germline, CDR1 is LGHDT and CDR2 YNNKEL (reference sequence). CDR3 sequence: CASSPVAGATEAFF. For the CDR3, the DNA is TGTGCCAGCAGCCCCGTGGCGGGGGCGACTGAAGCTTTCTTT.

This clonotype was counted ten times or more. This chain links TRBV20-1 with TRBJ2-1; TRBD1 matches 7 bases. Germline V gene data show CDR1 as DFQATT and CDR2 as SNEGSKA (reference sequence). This CDR3 comprises 14 residues. After removal of 6 bases from V and 5 bases from J, the junction contained 10 bases not matched to a gene. CDR3 nucleotides: TGCAGTGCACAAACCGGGACAGTGAACAATGAGCAGTTCTTC. This encodes CSAQTGTVNNEQFF.

This clonotype was counted ten times or more. The chain recombines TRBV28 with TRBJ1-1; TRBD1 is a possible D gene (5 bases). V was trimmed by 7 bases and J by 0 bases, leaving 9 bases between them. The CDR3 has 13 residues. Per the germline V gene, CDR1 is MDHEN and CDR2 is SYDVKM. The CDR3 DNA reads TGTGCCAGCATTACGGACATGAACACTGAAGCTTTCTTT. Translation: CASITDMNTEAFF.

This clonotype was recorded at least ten times. V and J are TRBV7-8 and TRBJ2-1, with 15 nucleotides matching TRBD2. The CDR3 length is 16 residues. The V gene end was trimmed by 5 bases and the J gene end by 8 bases; junction bases not matched to a gene: 7. Germline V gene lookup returns CDR1 SGHVS and CDR2 FQNEAQ. The chain's CDR3 is CASSQGLAGGGYEQFF. The CDR3 bases are TGTGCCAGCAGCCAGGGACTAGCGGGAGGAGGGTATGAGCAGTTCTTC.

As regards this clonotype: This may arise from a read error, as a much more abundant clone is one base away. This rearrangement joins TRBV2 to TRBJ2-5; possibly TRBD1 or TRBD2 for D (6 bases each). From germline, CDR1 is SNHLY and CDR2 FYNNEI. The CDR3 extends over 12 amino acids. The V end lost 3 bases, the J end lost 6 bases, and 8 bases lay between the germline ends. CDR3 amino acids: CASSEGGQTQYF. Here the CDR3 DNA reads TGTGCCAGCAGTGAGGGGGGCCAGACCCAGTACTTC.